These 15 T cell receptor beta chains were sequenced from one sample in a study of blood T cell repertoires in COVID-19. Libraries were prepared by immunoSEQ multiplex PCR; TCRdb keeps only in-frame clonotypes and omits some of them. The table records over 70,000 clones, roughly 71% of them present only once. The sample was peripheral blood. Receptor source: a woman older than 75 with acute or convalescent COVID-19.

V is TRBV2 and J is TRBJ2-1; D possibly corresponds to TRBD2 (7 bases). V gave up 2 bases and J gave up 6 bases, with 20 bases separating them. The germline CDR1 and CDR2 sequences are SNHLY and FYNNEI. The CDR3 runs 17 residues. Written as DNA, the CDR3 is TGTGCCAGCAGTGAAAGGGGGAGGGTGGGACTCAGCAATGAGCAGTTCTTC. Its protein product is CASSERGRVGLSNEQFF.

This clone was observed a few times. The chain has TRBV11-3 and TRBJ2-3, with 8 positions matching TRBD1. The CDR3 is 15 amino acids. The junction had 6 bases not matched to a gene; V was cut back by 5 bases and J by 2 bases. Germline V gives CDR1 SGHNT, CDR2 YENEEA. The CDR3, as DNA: TGTGCCAGCAGCCCCCGCAGGGGGCCCACAGATACGCAGTATTTT. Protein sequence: CASSPRRGPTDTQYF.

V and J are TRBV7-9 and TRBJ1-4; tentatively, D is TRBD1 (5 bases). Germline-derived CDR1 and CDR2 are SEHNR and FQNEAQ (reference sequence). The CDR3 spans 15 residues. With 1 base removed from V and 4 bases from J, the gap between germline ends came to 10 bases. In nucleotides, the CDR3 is TGTGCCAGCAGCTTAGACGGGGGGATTAATGAAAAACTGTTTTTT. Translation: CASSLDGGINEKLFF.

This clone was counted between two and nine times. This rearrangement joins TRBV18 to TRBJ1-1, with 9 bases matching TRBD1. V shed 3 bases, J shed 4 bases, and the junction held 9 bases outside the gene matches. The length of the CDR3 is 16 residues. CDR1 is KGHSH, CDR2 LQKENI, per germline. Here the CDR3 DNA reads TGTGCCAGCTCACCGATGGGACAGGGAACGGGCACTGAAGCTTTCTTT. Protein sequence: CASSPMGQGTGTEAFF.

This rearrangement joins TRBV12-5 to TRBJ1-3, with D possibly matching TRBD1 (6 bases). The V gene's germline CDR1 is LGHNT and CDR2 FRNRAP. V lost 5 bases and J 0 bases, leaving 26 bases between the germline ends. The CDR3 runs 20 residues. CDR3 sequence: CASGNPTSSQGWGSGNTIYF. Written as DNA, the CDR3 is TGTGCTAGTGGTAATCCTACCTCCTCACAGGGATGGGGCTCTGGAAACACCATATATTTT.

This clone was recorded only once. The CDR3 DNA sequence: TGCGCCAGCAGCCTGGGGCTAGCGGCCAATGAGCAGTTCTTC. Translating it yields CASSLGLAANEQFF. This rearrangement joins TRBV4-3 to TRBJ2-1, with 7 bases that match TRBD2. This CDR3 comprises 14 residues. The germline gives CDR1 LGHNA, CDR2 YSLEER. The V and J ends lost 4 bases and 6 bases, in that order; junction bases with no gene match: 6.

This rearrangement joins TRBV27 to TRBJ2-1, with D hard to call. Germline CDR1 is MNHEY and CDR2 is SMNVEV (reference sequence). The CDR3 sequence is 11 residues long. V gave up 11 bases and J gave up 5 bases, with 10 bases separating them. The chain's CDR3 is CAARKNNEQFF. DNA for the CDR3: TGTGCCGCCAGGAAAAACAATGAGCAGTTCTTC.

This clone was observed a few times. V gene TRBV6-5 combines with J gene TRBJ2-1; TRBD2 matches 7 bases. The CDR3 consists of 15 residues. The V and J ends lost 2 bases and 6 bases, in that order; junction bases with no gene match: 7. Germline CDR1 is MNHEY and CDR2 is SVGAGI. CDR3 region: CASSYIAGVGNEQFF. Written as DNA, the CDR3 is TGTGCCAGCAGTTACATCGCGGGAGTAGGCAATGAGCAGTTCTTC.

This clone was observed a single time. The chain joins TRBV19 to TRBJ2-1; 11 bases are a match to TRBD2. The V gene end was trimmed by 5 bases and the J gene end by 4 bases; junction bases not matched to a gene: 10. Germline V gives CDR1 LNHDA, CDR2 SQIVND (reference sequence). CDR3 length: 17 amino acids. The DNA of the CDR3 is TGTGCCAGTAGTCTACGTGGTAGCGGGAGGGCGTACAATGAGCAGTTCTTC. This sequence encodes CASSLRGSGRAYNEQFF. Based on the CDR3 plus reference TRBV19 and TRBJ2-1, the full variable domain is DGGITQSPKYLFRKEGQNVTLSCEQNLNHDAMYWYRQDPGQGLRLIYYSQIVNDFQKGDIAEGYSVSREKKESFPLTVTSAQKNPTAFYLCASSLRGSGRAYNEQFFGPGTRLTVL.

The CDR3 reads CAWSVHSYTEAFF. Here the CDR3 DNA reads TGTGCCTGGAGTGTACACAGCTACACTGAAGCTTTCTTT. The genes are TRBV30 and TRBJ1-1; D unresolved. This CDR3 spans 13 amino acids. Trimming took off 0 bases at V and 3 bases at J, with 8 bases between the two ends. The germline gives CDR1 GTSNPN, CDR2 SVGIG (reference sequence).

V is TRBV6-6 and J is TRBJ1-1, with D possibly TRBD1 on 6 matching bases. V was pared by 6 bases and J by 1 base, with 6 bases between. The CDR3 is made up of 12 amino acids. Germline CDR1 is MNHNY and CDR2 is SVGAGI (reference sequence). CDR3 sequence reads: CASRGQNTEAFF. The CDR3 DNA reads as TGTGCCAGCAGGGGACAGAACACTGAAGCTTTCTTT.

DNA of the CDR3: TGTGCCAGCAGCCCAAACTCCTACGAGCAGTACTTC. Amino acid sequence: CASSPNSYEQYF. The rearrangement joins TRBV7-2 to TRBJ2-7; D not resolved. V lost 5 bases and J 0 bases, leaving 5 bases between the germline ends. Germline CDR1 is SGHTA and CDR2 is FQGNSA. The CDR3 totals 12 residues.

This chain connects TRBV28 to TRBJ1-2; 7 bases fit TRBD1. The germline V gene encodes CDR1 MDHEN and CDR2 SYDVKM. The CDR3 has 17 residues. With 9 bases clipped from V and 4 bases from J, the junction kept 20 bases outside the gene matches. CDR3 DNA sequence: TGTGCCAGTAATAGGGAGACAGGGTATTTTTGGGGCTATGGCTACACCTTC. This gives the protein CASNRETGYFWGYGYTF.

As DNA, the CDR3 is TGTGCCAGTAGCGTTACAGGGGGCGAGGGCTACACCTTC. Residues: CASSVTGGEGYTF. This chain connects TRBV19 to TRBJ1-2; the match to TRBD1 covers 9 bases. Germline V CDR1 and CDR2: LNHDA, SQIVND (reference sequence). This CDR3 is built from 13 residues. V trimming: 6 bases; J trimming: 8 bases; junction bases outside the gene matches: 7.

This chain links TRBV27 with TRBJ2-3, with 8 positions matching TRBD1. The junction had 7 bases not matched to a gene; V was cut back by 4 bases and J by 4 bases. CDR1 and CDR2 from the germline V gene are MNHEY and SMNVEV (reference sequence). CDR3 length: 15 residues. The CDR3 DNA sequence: TGTGCCAGCAGTTCAGACAGGGGAAGTTCAGATACGCAGTATTTT. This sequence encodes CASSSDRGSSDTQYF.